A single T cell receptor beta chain is shown here with its context. There is no known antigen for this receptor. Per-base qualities were not stored, and no clone one base away is much larger. TCRbeta CDR3 regions were amplified from genomic DNA by means of the immunoSEQ Assay, a bias-controlled multiplex PCR. In the source study's methods: The number of nucleated cells in each sample was estimated by amplification of reference gene primers within the assay. Sequence reads were collapsed and filtered to measure the absolute abundance of every unique TCRbeta CDR3 rearrangement. For each sample, productive Simpson clonality was calculated as the square root of Simpson's diversity index across productive rearrangements. The source is immuneACCESS, and TCRdb retained only in-frame sequences with V and J called. Part of the clones is not carried over; for the studies checked, unresolved V genes explain less than half of this, and the remainder is unexplained. V and J calls and clone size are those listed in that table; D and trimming were worked out from the DNA. The sample table contains 150,000 to 180,000 clones; only one count was recorded for about 88% of them. The ten largest clones take up roughly 7% of the sample.

In the prospective study, participants were about 18 to 95 years old, resided in 25 or so geographic areas of the United States, and were enrolled through a virtual design. To assign participants to cohorts, the prospective study relied on clinical history that participants themselves reported in a screening survey and a study questionnaire. Recovered participants in ImmuneRACE Cohort 3 were defined by two consecutive negative NP/OP PCR tests, clearance by a healthcare professional, or resolution of symptoms. In the prospective study, mobile phlebotomists collected whole blood, serum and a nasopharyngeal or oropharyngeal swab from each participant. Over a roughly 2-month period, participants in the prospective study had the option of providing additional blood draws and questionnaires. Before DNA extraction, blood samples from the prospective study were shipped at room temperature or frozen. The data originate from a study of blood T cell repertoires in COVID-19 (dated by TCRdb to 2018 to 2020). Regarding the study in general: Samples from collaborators originated in the United States, Italy and Spain and spanned both the acute and convalescent phases of COVID-19. Where available, HLA class I and class II types were obtained from metadata supplied by the sample provider rather than from assay-based typing. The repertoires were released in a freely available public database meant as a resource for research on the immune response to SARS-CoV-2. Sample metadata almost always included a de-identified subject ID, COVID-19 status, age in years and sex. Samples were obtained from the ongoing ImmuneRACE study (first 160 participants) and from roughly 1,300 subjects provided by 6 global collaborators. Subjects who had been exposed to COVID-19, were actively infected with it, or had recovered from it provided the deeply sampled blood TCRbeta repertoires that made up the dataset. The prospective study material was composed of cDNA or gDNA derived from T cells, B-cell-depleted T cells, or PBMCs.

Broad study findings and their caveats: The quantity of clinical and demographic metadata differed by source and by participant and was supplied without curation.

CDR1 and CDR2, looked up from the germline V gene, are SNHLY and FYNNEI. The CDR3 has 12 amino acids, counting the end cysteine and phenylalanine. The entry retains the CDR3 DNA only, 36 bases that are in frame from base 1. Trimming removed 9 bases from V and 6 bases from J; the gene matches leave 4 bases unexplained. The TCR comes from a man in his forties or fifties who had recovered from COVID-19. This receptor chain uses TRBV2 and TRBJ2-2, with TRBD1 identical over 7 junction bases. The sample consisted of PBMCs or T cells enriched from blood (not recorded which). The CDR3 amino acid sequence is: CARGQRPGELFF. The sequenced DNA is TGTGCCAGGGGACAGAGGCCCGGGGAGCTGTTTTTT.